This T cell receptor (beta chain) was captured by sequencing in a study of CD8+ T cells in alopecia areata. Reverse transcribed after extraction, RNA yielded cDNA as the sequencing template. Libraries were prepared by immunoSEQ multiplex PCR; TCRdb keeps only in-frame clonotypes and omits some of them. The data hold some 200,000 clones, with less than 75% observed a single time. Germline V gives CDR1 SGHNT, CDR2 YYREEE (reference sequence). The CDR3 sequence is 11 residues long. The germline V and J ends were trimmed by 0 bases and 5 bases, with 1 base remaining between them. Treatment specified: oral pan-JAK inhibitor, 5-10 mg twice daily.

The rearrangement links TRBV5-4 to TRBJ2-3; unclear D gene. The starting material was CD4+ T cells sorted from blood, obtained at week 4, from a patient treated with tofacitinib. This TCR was sampled from a human donor with alopecia areata. The CDR3 DNA follows: TGTGCCAGCAGCTTGGAAGATACGCAGTATTTT. Amino acids: CASSLEDTQYF.